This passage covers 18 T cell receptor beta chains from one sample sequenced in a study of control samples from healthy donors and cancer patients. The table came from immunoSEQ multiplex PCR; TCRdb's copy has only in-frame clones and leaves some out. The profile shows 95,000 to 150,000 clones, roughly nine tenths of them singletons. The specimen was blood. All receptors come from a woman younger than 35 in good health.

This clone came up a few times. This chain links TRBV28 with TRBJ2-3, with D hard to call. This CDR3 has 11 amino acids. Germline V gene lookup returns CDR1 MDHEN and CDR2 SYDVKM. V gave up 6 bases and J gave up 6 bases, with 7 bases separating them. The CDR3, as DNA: TGTGCCAGCAGCATAGGCGATACGCAGTATTTT. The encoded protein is CASSIGDTQYF.

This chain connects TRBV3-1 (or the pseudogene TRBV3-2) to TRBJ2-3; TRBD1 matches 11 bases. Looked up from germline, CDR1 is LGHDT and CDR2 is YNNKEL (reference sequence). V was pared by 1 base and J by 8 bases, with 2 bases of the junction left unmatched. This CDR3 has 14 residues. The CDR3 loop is CASSQGGQGGTQYF. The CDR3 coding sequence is TGTGCCAGCAGCCAAGGGGGACAGGGGGGTACGCAGTATTTT.

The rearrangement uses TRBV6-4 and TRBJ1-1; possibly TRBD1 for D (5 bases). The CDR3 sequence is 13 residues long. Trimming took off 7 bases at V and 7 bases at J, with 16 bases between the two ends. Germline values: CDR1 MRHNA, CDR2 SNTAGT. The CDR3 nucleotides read TGTGCCAGCACCGAAGGGACGAGGATTGAAGCTTTCTTT. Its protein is CASTEGTRIEAFF.

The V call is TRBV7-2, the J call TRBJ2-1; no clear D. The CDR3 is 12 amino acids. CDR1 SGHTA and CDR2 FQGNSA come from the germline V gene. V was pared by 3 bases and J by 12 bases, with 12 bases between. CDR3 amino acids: CASSFGVNPQFF. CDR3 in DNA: TGTGCCAGCAGCTTCGGCGTGAACCCGCAGTTCTTC.

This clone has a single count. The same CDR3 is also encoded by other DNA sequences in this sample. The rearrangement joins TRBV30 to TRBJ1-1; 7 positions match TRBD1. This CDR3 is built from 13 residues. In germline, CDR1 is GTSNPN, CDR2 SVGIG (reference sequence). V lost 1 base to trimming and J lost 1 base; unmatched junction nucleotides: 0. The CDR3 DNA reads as TGTGCCTGGAGTGGGACAGGGAACACTGAAGCTTTCTTT. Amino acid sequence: CAWSGTGNTEAFF.

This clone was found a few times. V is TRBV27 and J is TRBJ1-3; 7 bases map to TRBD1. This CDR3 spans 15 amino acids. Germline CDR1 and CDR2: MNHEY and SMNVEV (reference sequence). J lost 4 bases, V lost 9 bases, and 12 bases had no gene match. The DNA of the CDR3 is TGTGCCAGACCGGGACAGCGAGTTAACGGAAACACCATATATTTT. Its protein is CARPGQRVNGNTIYF.

CDR3 sequence: CASSFSGIYAGYTF. The DNA for the CDR3 is TGTGCCAGCAGTTTTTCAGGGATCTATGCTGGCTACACCTTC. The chain joins TRBV28 to TRBJ1-2; D is perhaps TRBD1 (5 bases). Germline lookup yields CDR1 MDHEN and CDR2 SYDVKM. The CDR3 loop spans 14 amino acids. V gave up 3 bases and J gave up 7 bases, with 15 bases separating them.

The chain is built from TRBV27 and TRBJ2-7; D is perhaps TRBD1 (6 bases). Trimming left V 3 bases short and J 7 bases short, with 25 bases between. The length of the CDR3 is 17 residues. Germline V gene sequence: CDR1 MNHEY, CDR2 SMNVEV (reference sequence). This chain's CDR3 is CASSLFPSGHLPREQYF. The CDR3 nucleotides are TGTGCCAGCAGTTTGTTCCCTTCGGGACACCTACCTAGGGAGCAGTACTTC.

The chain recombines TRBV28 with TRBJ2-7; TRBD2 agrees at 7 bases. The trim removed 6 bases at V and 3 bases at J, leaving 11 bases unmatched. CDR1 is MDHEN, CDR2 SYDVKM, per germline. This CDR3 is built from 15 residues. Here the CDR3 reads CASRQRGGRYYEQYF. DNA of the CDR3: TGTGCCAGCAGACAGCGGGGCGGTCGATACTACGAGCAGTACTTC.

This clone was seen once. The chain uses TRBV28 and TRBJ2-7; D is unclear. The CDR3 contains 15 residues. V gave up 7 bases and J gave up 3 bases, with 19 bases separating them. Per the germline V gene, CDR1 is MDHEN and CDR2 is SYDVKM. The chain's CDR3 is CASNRGYRINYEQYF. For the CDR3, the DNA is TGTGCCAGCAATCGTGGGTACCGGATCAACTACGAGCAGTACTTC.

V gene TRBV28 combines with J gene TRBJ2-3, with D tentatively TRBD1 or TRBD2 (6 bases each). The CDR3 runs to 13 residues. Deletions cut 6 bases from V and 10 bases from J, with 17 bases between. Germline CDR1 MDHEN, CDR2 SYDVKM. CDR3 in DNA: TGTGCCAGCAGCTCTGAGACGGGGGCTCCGCAGTATTTT. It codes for CASSSETGAPQYF.

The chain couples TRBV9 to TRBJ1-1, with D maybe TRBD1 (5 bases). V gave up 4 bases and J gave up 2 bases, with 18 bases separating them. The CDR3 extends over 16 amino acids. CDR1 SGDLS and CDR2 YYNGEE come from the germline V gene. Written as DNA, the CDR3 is TGTGCCAGCAGCCCTCCCCGCCGGGGGATAAACACTGAAGCTTTCTTT. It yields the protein CASSPPRRGINTEAFF.

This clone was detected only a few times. As DNA, the CDR3 is TGTGCCAGCAGCTTGACTAGCGGCTTTGAAAATGAGCAGTTCTTC. Translating it yields CASSLTSGFENEQFF. V gene TRBV7-3 combines with J gene TRBJ2-1, with TRBD2 matching 9 bases. CDR3 length equals 15 residues. V trimming: 3 bases; J trimming: 7 bases; junction bases outside the gene matches: 7. The germline CDR1 and CDR2 sequences are SGHTA and FQGTGA.

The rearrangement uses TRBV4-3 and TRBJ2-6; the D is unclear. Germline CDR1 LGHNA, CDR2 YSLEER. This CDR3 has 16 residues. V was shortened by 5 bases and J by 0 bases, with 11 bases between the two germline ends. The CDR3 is CASSSGSSSGANVLTF. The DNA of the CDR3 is TGCGCCAGCAGCTCGGGCAGCAGCTCTGGGGCCAACGTCCTGACTTTC.

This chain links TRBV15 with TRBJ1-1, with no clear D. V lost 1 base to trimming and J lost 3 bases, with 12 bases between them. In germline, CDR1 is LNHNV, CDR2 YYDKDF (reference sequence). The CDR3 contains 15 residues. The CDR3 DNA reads TGTGCCACCAGCAGAGTCAGTGGCGCGGACACTGAAGCTTTCTTT. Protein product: CATSRVSGADTEAFF.

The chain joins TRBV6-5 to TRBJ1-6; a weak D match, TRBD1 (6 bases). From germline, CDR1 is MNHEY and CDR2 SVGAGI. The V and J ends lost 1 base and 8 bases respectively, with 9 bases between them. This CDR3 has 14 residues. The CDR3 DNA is TGTGCCAGCAGTTACTTCGCAGGGGATTCACCCCTCCACTTT. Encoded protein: CASSYFAGDSPLHF.

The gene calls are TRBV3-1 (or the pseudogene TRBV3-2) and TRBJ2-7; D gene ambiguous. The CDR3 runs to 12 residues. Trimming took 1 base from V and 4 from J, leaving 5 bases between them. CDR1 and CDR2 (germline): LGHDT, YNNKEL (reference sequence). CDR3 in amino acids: CASSQGAYEQYF. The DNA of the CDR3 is TGTGCCAGCAGCCAAGGGGCTTACGAGCAGTACTTC.

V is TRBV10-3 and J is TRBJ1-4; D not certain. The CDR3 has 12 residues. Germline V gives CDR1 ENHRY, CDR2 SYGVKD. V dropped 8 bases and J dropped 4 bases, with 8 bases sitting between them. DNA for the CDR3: TGTGCCATCTCGGGGAATAATGAAAAACTGTTTTTT. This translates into CAISGNNEKLFF.